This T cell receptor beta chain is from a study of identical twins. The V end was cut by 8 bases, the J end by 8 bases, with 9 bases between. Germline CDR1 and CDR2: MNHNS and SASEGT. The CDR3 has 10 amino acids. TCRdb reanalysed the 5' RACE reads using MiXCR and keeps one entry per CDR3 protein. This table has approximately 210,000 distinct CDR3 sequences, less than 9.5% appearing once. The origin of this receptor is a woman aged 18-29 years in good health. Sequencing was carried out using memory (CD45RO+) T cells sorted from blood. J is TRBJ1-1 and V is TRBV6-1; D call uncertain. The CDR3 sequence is CASGGREAFF. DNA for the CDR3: TGTGCCAGCGGCGGGAGGGAAGCTTTCTTT.